This paragraph covers one T cell receptor beta chain sequence. Authors' processing steps: Estimation of nucleated cell counts relied on the amplification of reference gene primers. This table comes from immunoSEQ multiplex PCR, and its TCRdb copy is limited to in-frame clones, with some not included. That table furnishes V, J and clone size, whereas the DNA furnished D and trimming. In the table there are approximately 27,000 clones, approximately 83% of which are singletons. This entry comes from a study of blood T cell repertoires in COVID-19. The trim removed 6 bases at V and 5 bases at J, leaving 9 bases unmatched. The CDR3 sequence is 15 residues long. Germline V CDR1 and CDR2: SGHVS, FNYEAQ.

The clonotype comes from a man aged 65 to 79 with acute or convalescent COVID-19. The chain carries TRBV7-6 and TRBJ1-5, with TRBD1 matching over 8 bases. Sequenced: peripheral blood. In nucleotides, the CDR3 is TGTGCCAGCAGTCCCCAGGGGGCGTTTGATCAGCCCCAGCATTTT. Translated: CASSPQGAFDQPQHF.